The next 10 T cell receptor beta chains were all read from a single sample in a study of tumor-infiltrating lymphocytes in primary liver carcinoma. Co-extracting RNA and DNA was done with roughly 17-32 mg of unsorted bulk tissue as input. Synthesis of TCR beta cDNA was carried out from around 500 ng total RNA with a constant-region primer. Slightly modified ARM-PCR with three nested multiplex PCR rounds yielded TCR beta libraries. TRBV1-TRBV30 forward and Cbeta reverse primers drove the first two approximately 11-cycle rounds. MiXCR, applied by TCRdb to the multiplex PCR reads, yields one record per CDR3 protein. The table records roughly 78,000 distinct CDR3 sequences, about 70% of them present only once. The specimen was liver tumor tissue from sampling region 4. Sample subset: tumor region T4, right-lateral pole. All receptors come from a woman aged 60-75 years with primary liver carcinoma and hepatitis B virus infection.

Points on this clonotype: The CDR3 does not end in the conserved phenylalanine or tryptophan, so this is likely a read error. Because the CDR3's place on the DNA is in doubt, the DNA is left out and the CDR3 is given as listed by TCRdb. The CDR3 protein is CASSLGTSGKHELFL. The rearrangement joins TRBV11-3 to TRBJ2-1; the table calls TRBD2, which could not be checked here. A total of 15 residues make up the CDR3, ends included. The V gene's germline CDR1 is SGHNT and CDR2 YENEEA.

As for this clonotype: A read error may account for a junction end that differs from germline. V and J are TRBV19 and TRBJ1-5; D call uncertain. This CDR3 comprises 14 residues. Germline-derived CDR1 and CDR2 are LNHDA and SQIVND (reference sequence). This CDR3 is CASSIRAEWQPQLF. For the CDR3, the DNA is TGTGCCAGTAGTATTCGGGCAGAATGGCAGCCCCAGCTTTTT.

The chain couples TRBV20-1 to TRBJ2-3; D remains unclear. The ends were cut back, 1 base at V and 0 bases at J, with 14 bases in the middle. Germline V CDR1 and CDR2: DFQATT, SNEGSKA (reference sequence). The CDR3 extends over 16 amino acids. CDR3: CSARGWSRASTDTQYF. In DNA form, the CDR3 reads TGCAGTGCTAGAGGTTGGAGCCGGGCGAGCACAGATACGCAGTATTTT.

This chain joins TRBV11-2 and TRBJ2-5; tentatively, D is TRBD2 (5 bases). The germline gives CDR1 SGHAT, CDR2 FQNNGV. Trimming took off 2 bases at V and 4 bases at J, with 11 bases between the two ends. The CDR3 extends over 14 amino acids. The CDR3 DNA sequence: TGTGCCAGCAGCTTATCACTAGTGAGAGAGACCCAGTACTTC. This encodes CASSLSLVRETQYF. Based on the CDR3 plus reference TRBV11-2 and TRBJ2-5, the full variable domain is EAGVAQSPRYKIIEKRQSVAFWCNPISGHATLYWYQQILGQGPKLLIQFQNNGVVDDSQLPKDRFSAERLKGVDSTLKIQPAKLEDSAVYLCASSLSLVRETQYFGPGTRLLVL.

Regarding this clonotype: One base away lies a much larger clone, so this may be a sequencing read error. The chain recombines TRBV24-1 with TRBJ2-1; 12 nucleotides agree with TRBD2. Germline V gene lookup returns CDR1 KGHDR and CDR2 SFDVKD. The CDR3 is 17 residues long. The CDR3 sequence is CTTSDSSGRASYNEQFF. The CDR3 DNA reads TGTACCACCAGTGATTCTAGCGGGAGGGCTTCCTACAATGAGCAGTTCTTC.

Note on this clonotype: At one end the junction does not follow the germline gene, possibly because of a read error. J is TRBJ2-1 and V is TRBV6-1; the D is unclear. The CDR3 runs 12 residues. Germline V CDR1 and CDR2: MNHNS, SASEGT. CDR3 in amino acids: CTSSGIRDEQFF. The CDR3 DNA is TGTACCAGCAGTGGGATAAGGGATGAGCAGTTCTTC.

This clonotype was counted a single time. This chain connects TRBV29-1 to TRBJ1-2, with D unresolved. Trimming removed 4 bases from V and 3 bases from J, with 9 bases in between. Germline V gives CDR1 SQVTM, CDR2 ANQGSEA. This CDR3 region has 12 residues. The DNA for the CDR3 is TGCAGCGTTGCCCGGACCGACTATGGCTACACCTTC. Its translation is CSVARTDYGYTF.

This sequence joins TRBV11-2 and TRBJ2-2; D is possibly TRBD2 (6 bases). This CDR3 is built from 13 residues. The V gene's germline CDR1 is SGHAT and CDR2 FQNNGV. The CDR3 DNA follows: TGTCCCAACAGCTTAGATGGGACTGGGGAGCTGTTTTTT. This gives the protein CPNSLDGTGELFF. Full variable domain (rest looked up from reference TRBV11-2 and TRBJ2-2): EAGVAQSPRYKIIEKRQSVAFWCNPISGHATLYWYQQILGQGPKLLIQFQNNGVVDDSQLPKDRFSAERLKGVDSTLKIQPAKLEDSAVYLCPNSLDGTGELFFGEGSRLTVL.

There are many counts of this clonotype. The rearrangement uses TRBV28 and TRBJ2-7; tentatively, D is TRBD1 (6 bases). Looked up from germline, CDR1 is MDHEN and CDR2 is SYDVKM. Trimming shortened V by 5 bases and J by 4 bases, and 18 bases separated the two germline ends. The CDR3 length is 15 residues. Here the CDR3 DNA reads TGTGCCAGCAGTCCCCAGGGGCCCCTCCTTTACGAGCAGTACTTC. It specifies CASSPQGPLLYEQYF.

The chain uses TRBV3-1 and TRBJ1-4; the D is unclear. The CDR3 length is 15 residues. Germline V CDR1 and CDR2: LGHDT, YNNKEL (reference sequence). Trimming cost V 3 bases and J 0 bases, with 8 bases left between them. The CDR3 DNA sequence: TGTGCCAGCAGCCATCCAGGTGCAACTAATGAAAAACTGTTTTTT. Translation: CASSHPGATNEKLFF.